This TCR beta chain was sequenced during a study of blood T cell repertoires in COVID-19. Clones were read by immunoSEQ multiplex PCR, and TCRdb kept only the in-frame ones, dropping some. Of about 200,000 clones in the sample, more than 85% were seen once. This CDR3 has 15 residues. V lost 1 base and J lost 0, with 9 bases in between. CDR1 is MGHRA, CDR2 YSYEKL, per germline. The gene calls are TRBV4-1 and TRBJ1-2; D is unclear. Sequencing input: peripheral blood. The sequence was obtained from a woman in her 50s with COVID-19, enrolled during active disease. The CDR3 coding sequence is TGCGCCAGCAGCCAAGTCACACCAACTAACTATGGCTACACCTTC. This gives the protein CASSQVTPTNYGYTF.